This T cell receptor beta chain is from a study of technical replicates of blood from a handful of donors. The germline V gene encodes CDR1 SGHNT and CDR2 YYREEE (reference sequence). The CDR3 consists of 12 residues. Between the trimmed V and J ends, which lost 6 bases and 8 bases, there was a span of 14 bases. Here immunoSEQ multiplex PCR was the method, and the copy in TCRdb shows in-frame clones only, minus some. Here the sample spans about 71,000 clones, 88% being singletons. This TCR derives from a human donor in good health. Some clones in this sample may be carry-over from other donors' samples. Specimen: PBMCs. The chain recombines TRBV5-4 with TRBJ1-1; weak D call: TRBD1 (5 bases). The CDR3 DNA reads TGTGCCAGCACTATCGGGGGGAGAGAAGCTTTCTTT. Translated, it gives CASTIGGREAFF.